Listed below are T cell receptor beta chains from one sample, sequenced in a study of T cell repertoires in cytomegalovirus infection. TCRdb called the reads again in MiXCR, with one record for every CDR3 protein. The sample contains roughly 180,000 distinct CDR3 sequences, 17% of which appear only once. The sample taken for sequencing was CD8+ T cells from PBMCs. These TCRs come from a human donor in good health (CMV status not recorded). Some clones in this sample may be carry-over from other donors' samples. Both conserved end residues are part of each CDR3. Where a row states a size, it is once, few, many or the class of an expanded clone; other rows omit it.

clone_size | j_call | v_call | cdr3_aa
NA | TRBJ2-1 | TRBV25-1 | CASSEPGLVYNEQFF
few | TRBJ1-1 | TRBV12-5 | CASGSGRMNTEAFF
few | TRBJ2-1 | TRBV24-1 | CATSDPGLPNEQFF
many | TRBJ1-2 | TRBV7-2 | CASSLKAGRPPYGYTF
many | TRBJ2-7 | TRBV7-6 | CASSLAVPYEQYF
NA | TRBJ1-1 | TRBV7-2 | CASSPPSARVAFF
NA | TRBJ2-1 | TRBV6-2/TRBV6-3 | CASSYSTDRELYNEQFF
NA | TRBJ1-1 | TRBV14 | CASSQEIGPLGAEAFF
NA | TRBJ2-6 | TRBV28 | CASSFTSSGANVLTF
NA | TRBJ2-3 | TRBV4-2 | CASSQEGGGAPPDTQYF
NA | TRBJ1-3 | TRBV7-9 | CASSSDWGSGNTIYF
few | TRBJ2-7 | TRBV12-5 | CASGLVGDEQYF
NA | TRBJ2-3 | TRBV12-3/TRBV12-4 | CASNSGQVYTDTQYF
few | TRBJ2-7 | TRBV7-8 | CASSLARTSGDEQYF
many | TRBJ1-3 | TRBV29-1 | CSVEDRQGALGNTIYF
few | TRBJ1-1 | TRBV2 | CASSEGTGRTEAFF
few | TRBJ2-1 | TRBV7-9 | CASSLATSPNPGEQFF
many | TRBJ2-7 | TRBV29-1 | CSVVGPYGSYEQYF
once | TRBJ1-1 | TRBV6-5 | CASSYGSPRGGEAFF
few | TRBJ2-3 | TRBV7-2 | CASSPLLGRVDGDTQYF
NA | TRBJ1-5 | TRBV12-3/TRBV12-4 | CASSPTGSWVAQHF
NA | TRBJ2-7 | TRBV6-5 | CASSSRGGGYEQYF
few | TRBJ1-6 | TRBV28 | CASSLTGAGSPLHF
few | TRBJ2-7 | TRBV10-3 | CAIRLDSRVAEQYF
few | TRBJ1-6 | TRBV6-5 | CASSYSGTGGLSTLHF
NA | TRBJ1-2 | TRBV28 | CASLDRGGYGYTF
NA | TRBJ1-2 | TRBV12-5 | CASGSEADSFYGYTF
NA | TRBJ1-2 | TRBV7-9 | CASTRQSYGYTF
NA | TRBJ2-5 | TRBV7-2 | CASSLNRVETQYF
NA | TRBJ2-7 | TRBV6-8 | CASQGTGSSYEQYF
NA | TRBJ1-1 | TRBV27 | CASSPGTGFTEAFF
NA | TRBJ1-1 | TRBV20-1 | CSARDPRVVNTEAFF
few | TRBJ1-2 | TRBV7-2 | CASITRGYGYTF
NA | TRBJ2-3 | TRBV28 | CASTTPTDLGTQYF
NA | TRBJ1-5 | TRBV5-6 | CASSLNQGQPNSNQPQHF
few | TRBJ1-2 | TRBV4-3 | CASSQDTGGSPYGYTF
NA | TRBJ2-7 | TRBV4-3 | CASSHEGDYEQYF
many | TRBJ2-3 | TRBV7-2 | CASSLRRGGTDTQYF
NA | TRBJ2-3 | TRBV6-2/TRBV6-3 | CASGLHTDTQYF
NA | TRBJ2-5 | TRBV12-3/TRBV12-4 | CASSPGTASLQTQYF
few | TRBJ1-1 | TRBV27 | CASSYRARNTEAFF
NA | TRBJ1-5 | TRBV7-9 | CASSSDTGAAQPQHF
NA | TRBJ1-2 | TRBV4-3 | CASSQDEGANYGYTF
few | TRBJ1-1 | TRBV12-3/TRBV12-4 | CASRWDRANTEAFF
NA | TRBJ2-3 | TRBV11-2 | CASSLESDRDTQYF
NA | TRBJ2-7 | TRBV7-8 | CASSPERGGRNEQYF
few | TRBJ2-1 | TRBV28 | CASSFQGVYNEQFF
few | TRBJ2-1 | TRBV28 | CASCLQGSYNEQFF
few | TRBJ2-7 | TRBV7-8 | CASSLDRVYEQYF
NA | TRBJ1-1 | TRBV12-3/TRBV12-4 | CASLGAGTEAFF